This T cell receptor beta chain was identified during a study of cytomegalovirus exposure and HLA in healthy donors. The trim removed 0 bases at V and 1 base at J, leaving 5 bases unmatched. The CDR3 spans 16 residues. Germline assignment: CDR1 SGHRS and CDR2 YFSETQ. PCR used 60 Vbeta primers and 13 Jbeta primers. Generated by immunoSEQ multiplex PCR, the TCRdb table keeps only in-frame clones and is missing some. There are more than 90,000 clones in the sample; around four fifths occur only once, and roughly 4.3% lies in the top ten. Turning to this clone: The antigen remains undetermined.

Findings and limits, study-wide: Later work found that TCR association rates differed between HLA loci; DRB1 had the most and HLA-C the fewest. Some TCR beta chains (164 of them) were listed as cytomegalovirus-associated. Being productive about 90% or about 30% of the time was typical of most TCR beta V segments in an earlier analysis. TCR beta sequences numbering 15,000 to 20,000 were associated with HLA alleles at 0.05 false discovery rate in a later analysis.

The rearrangement joins TRBV5-1 to TRBJ1-1; 8 bases fit TRBD1. Sequencing used PBMCs. This TCR came from a woman in her forties in good health and CMV-seropositive. The CDR3 DNA reads as TGCGCCAGCAGCTTGGCAGGGGGCTCGGGGAACACTGAAGCTTTCTTT. Its protein product is CASSLAGGSGNTEAFF.